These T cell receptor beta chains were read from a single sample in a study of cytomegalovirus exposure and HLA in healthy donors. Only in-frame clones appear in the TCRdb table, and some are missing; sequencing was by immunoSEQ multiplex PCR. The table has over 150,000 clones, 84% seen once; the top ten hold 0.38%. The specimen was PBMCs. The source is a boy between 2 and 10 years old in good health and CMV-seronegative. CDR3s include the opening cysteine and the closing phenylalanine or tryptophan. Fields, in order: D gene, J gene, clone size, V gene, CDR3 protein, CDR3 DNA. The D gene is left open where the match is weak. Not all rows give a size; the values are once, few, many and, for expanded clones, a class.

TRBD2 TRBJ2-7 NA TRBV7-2 CASSLGGTKPYF TGTGCCAGCAGCTTAGGAGGGACTAAGCCATACTTC
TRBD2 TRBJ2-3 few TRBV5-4 CASSLRLAGVANTQYF TGTGCCAGCAGCTTGCGTCTAGCGGGAGTGGCAAATACGCAGTATTTT
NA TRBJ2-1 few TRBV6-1 CASSDAGGGRNEQFF TGTGCCAGCAGTGACGCAGGGGGAGGACGGAATGAGCAGTTCTTC
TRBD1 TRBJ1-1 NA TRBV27 CASSVDRVNTEAFF TGTGCCAGCAGTGTTGACAGGGTGAACACTGAAGCTTTCTTT
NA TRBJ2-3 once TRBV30 CAWSAQRDTQYF TGTGCCTGGAGTGCTCAGCGAGATACGCAGTATTTT
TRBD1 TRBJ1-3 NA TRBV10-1 CASSESGRGQGNTIYF TGCGCCAGCAGTGAGTCTGGCAGGGGGCAAGGAAACACCATATATTTT
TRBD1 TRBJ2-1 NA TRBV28 CASKRAFRGRNEQFF TGTGCCAGCAAGCGTGCCTTCAGGGGGCGCAATGAGCAGTTCTTC
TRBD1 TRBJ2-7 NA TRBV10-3 CAIRGQGPYEQYF TGTGCCATCAGAGGACAGGGGCCCTACGAGCAGTACTTC
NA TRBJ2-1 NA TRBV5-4 CAILRGRDNEQFF TGTGCCATCCTAAGGGGCAGGGACAATGAGCAGTTCTTC
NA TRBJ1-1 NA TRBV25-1 CASSEYEARAFF TGTGCCAGCAGTGAATATGAGGCGAGAGCTTTCTTT
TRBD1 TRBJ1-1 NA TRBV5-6 CASSLPGQGNTEAFF TGTGCCAGCAGCTTACCGGGACAGGGGAACACTGAAGCTTTCTTT
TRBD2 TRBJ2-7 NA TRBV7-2 CASSKGLAGGLPYEQYF TGTGCCAGCAGCAAGGGACTAGCGGGAGGACTCCCCTACGAGCAGTACTTC
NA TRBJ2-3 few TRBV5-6 CASSLSQATDTQYF TGTGCCAGCAGCTTAAGTCAGGCCACAGATACGCAGTATTTT
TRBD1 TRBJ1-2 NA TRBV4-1 CASSQENPGGYGYTF TGCGCCAGCAGCCAAGAGAACCCAGGGGGCTATGGCTACACCTTC
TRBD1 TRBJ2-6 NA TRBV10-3 CAISAQDGTGGSGANVLTF TGTGCCATCAGTGCACAGGACGGGACAGGGGGCTCTGGGGCCAACGTCCTGACTTTC
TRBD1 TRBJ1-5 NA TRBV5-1 CASSLAGGHQPQHF TGCGCCAGCAGCTTGGCAGGGGGCCATCAGCCCCAGCATTTT
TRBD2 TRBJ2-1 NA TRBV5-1 CASSPPGLAGYNEQFF TGCGCCAGCAGCCCACCGGGACTAGCGGGTTACAATGAGCAGTTCTTC
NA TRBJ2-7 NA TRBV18 CASSPAEAYEQYF TGTGCCAGCTCACCTGCTGAGGCCTACGAGCAGTACTTC
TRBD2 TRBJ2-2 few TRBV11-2 CASSWRWREKGGIGELFF TGTGCCAGCAGCTGGAGGTGGCGGGAGAAAGGCGGGATCGGGGAGCTGTTTTTT
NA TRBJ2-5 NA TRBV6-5 CASSRSVAGAGEQYF TGTGCCAGCAGTCGTTCGGTCGCAGGGGCGGGTGAGCAGTACTTC
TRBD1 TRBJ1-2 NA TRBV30 CAWSVSRYRGYHGYTF TGTGCCTGGAGTGTAAGTCGCTACAGGGGATACCATGGCTACACCTTC
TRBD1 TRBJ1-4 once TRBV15 CATSRGDRAVEKLFF TGTGCCACCAGCAGGGGAGACAGGGCGGTTGAAAAACTGTTTTTT
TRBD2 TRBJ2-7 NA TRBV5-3 CARSGTTQLDEQYF TGTGCCAGAAGCGGGACTACCCAGTTGGACGAGCAGTACTTC
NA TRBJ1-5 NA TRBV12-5 CASGLGDQPQHF TGTGCTAGTGGTTTGGGAGATCAGCCCCAGCATTTT
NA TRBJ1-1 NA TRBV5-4 CASSLFTVNTEAFF TGTGCCAGCAGCTTGTTTACGGTGAACACTGAAGCTTTCTTT
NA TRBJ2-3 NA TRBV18 CASSPRGSGDTQYF TGTGCCAGCTCACCAAGGGGATCAGGAGATACGCAGTATTTT
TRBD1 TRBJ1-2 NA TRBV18 CASSPQGQANYGYTF TGTGCCAGCTCACCACAGGGACAGGCGAACTATGGCTACACCTTC
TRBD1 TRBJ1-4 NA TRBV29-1 CSVGTRQGVHEKLFF TGCAGCGTTGGAACCCGACAGGGGGTACATGAAAAACTGTTTTTT
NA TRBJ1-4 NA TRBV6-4 CASSDSPGRRGRGNEKLFF TGTGCCAGCAGTGACTCGCCGGGTAGGAGAGGTCGGGGTAATGAAAAACTGTTTTTT
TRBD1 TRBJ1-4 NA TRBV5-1 CASSSPKGQGATNEKLFF TGCGCCAGCAGCTCCCCGAAGGGACAGGGGGCCACTAATGAAAAACTGTTTTTT
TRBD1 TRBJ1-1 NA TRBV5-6 CASRNTGGGYTEAFF TGTGCCAGCAGGAATACAGGGGGCGGGTACACTGAAGCTTTCTTT
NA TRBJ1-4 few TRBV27 CASSLIGALATNEKLFF TGTGCCAGCAGTTTAATAGGGGCCCTTGCAACTAATGAAAAACTGTTTTTT
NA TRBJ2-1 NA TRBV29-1 CSVEDYPGSYNEQFF TGCAGCGTTGAAGATTATCCCGGGAGCTACAATGAGCAGTTCTTC
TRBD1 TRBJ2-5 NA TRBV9 CASSTQGNWGETQYF TGTGCCAGCAGCACACAGGGGAATTGGGGGGAGACCCAGTACTTC
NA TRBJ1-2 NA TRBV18 CASSPRVRSGGNYGYTF TGTGCCAGCTCACCCCGAGTGAGATCGGGGGGGAACTATGGCTACACCTTC
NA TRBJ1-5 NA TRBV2 CASSGGTGLSNQPQHF TGTGCCAGCAGTGGAGGAACAGGGCTTAGCAATCAGCCCCAGCATTTT
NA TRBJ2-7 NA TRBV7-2 CASSLVGRQEGEQYF TGTGCCAGCAGCTTAGTAGGCCGTCAAGAGGGCGAGCAGTACTTC
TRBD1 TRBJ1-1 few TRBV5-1 CASSTGTGHGTEAFF TGCGCCAGCAGCACAGGGACAGGGCACGGGACTGAAGCTTTCTTT
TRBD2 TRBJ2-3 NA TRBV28 CASSRLAGGRQGTDTQYF TGTGCCAGCAGCCGCCTAGCGGGAGGGCGTCAGGGCACAGATACGCAGTATTTT
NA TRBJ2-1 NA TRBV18 CASSRADSYNEQFF TGTGCCAGCTCACGGGCAGACTCCTACAATGAGCAGTTCTTC
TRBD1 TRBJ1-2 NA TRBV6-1 CASSEPDRARGYTF TGTGCCAGCAGTGAACCGGACAGGGCCAGGGGCTACACCTTC
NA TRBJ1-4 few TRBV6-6 CASSPYSVSLFF TGTGCCAGCAGCCCTTACTCCGTGAGCCTGTTTTTT
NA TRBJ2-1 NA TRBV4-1 CASSQEGGAIYNEQFF TGCGCCAGCAGCCAAGAAGGGGGAGCGATCTACAATGAGCAGTTCTTC
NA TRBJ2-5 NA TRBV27 CASRGILQETQYF TGTGCCAGCCGCGGGATCCTCCAAGAGACCCAGTACTTC
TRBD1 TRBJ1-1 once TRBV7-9 CASSLAGDRGRFGNTEAFF TGTGCCAGCAGCTTAGCCGGGGACAGGGGGCGGTTCGGGAACACTGAAGCTTTCTTT
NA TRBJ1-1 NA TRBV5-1 CASSLAGRRAFF TGCGCCAGCAGCTTGGCGGGTCGAAGGGCTTTCTTT